The next 11 T cell receptor beta chains were all read from a single sample in a study of tumor and adjacent non-tumor tissue in lung cancer. A modified ARM-PCR protocol with three rounds of nested PCR amplified TCRbeta. Using its own MiXCR run on the multiplex PCR reads, TCRdb lists one record per CDR3 protein. The table lists around 200,000 distinct CDR3 sequences, about 76% of them singletons. No cell sorting was done before RNA was extracted from the tissue. The sequencing sample was made of lung tumor tissue. The source of these receptors is a man aged 60 to 69 with non-small cell lung cancer.

On this clonotype: Since the CDR3 does not end with the conserved phenylalanine or tryptophan, this likely comes from a read error. Here the CDR3 DNA reads TGTGCCAGCAGTTTGAATCCCTTCGGTTCATCCTACGAGCAGTTCTTG. Amino acid sequence: CASSLNPFGSSYEQFL. The chain has TRBV6-5 and TRBJ2-7; D is ambiguous. TRBJ2-1 matches the DNA end more closely, so the J call is doubtful. The V gene's germline CDR1 is MNHEY and CDR2 SVGAGI. There are 16 residues in the CDR3.

The chain couples TRBV6-2 or TRBV6-3 to TRBJ1-2; D call uncertain. CDR1 is MNHEY, CDR2 SVGEGT, per germline. The CDR3 covers 15 residues. The germline V and J ends were trimmed by 6 bases and 4 bases, with 18 bases remaining between them. CDR3 sequence: CASSLVLGSSYGYTF. Here the CDR3 DNA reads TGTGCCAGCAGCCTCGTTCTGGGAAGTAGCTATGGCTACACCTTC.

On this clonotype: It may be a read error: a sequence one base away is much more abundant. The J gene is TRBJ2-7, the V gene TRBV20-1; D may be TRBD1 (6 bases). The germline V and J ends were trimmed by 4 bases and 13 bases, with 20 bases remaining between them. Germline V gene sequence: CDR1 DFQATT, CDR2 SNEGSKA (reference sequence). CDR3 length: 12 amino acids. CDR3 amino acids: CSANRDKGWHYF. CDR3 sequence (DNA): TGCAGTGCTAACCGGGACAAAGGTTGGCATTACTTC.

This clonotype was seen many times. The chain uses TRBV20-1 and TRBJ1-5, with 11 bases fitting TRBD1. The CDR3 sequence is 15 residues long. The V gene's germline CDR1 is DFQATT and CDR2 SNEGSKA (reference sequence). V trimming: 5 bases; J trimming: 4 bases; junction bases outside the gene matches: 7. CDR3 protein: CSAQRTGGSNQPQHF. The DNA of the CDR3 is TGCAGTGCTCAAAGGACAGGGGGCTCTAATCAGCCCCAGCATTTT.

Comments on this clonotype: The junction and the germline gene differ at one end; a read error may be behind it. The rearrangement joins TRBV20-1 to TRBJ1-6, with D hard to call. CDR3 size: 15 residues. CDR1 is DFQATT, CDR2 SNEGSKA, per germline (reference sequence). In nucleotides, the CDR3 is TGCAGTGTATCCGACGCGAGCTCCTATAATTCACCACTCCACTTT. Protein product: CSVSDASSYNSPLHF.

The CDR3 sequence is CASSLKDQVETIYF. CDR3 nucleotides: TGTGCCAGCAGCTTGAAAGACCAGGTAGAGACCATATATTTT. The J gene is TRBJ1-3, the V gene TRBV5-6; D ambiguous. With 1 base removed from V and 10 bases from J, the gap between germline ends came to 15 bases. The CDR3 extends over 14 amino acids. Germline V gene data show CDR1 as SGHDT and CDR2 as YYEEEE.

Notes on this clonotype: This likely comes from a read error, as the CDR3 has no conserved phenylalanine or tryptophan at its end. This chain links TRBV7-8 with TRBJ2-1; 8 bases are shared with TRBD2. Germline assignment: CDR1 SGHVS and CDR2 FQNEAQ. The CDR3 has 15 amino acids. Trimming removed 1 base from V and 6 bases from J; junction bases left unmatched: 5. CDR3: CASSLVGTSSNEQFY. CDR3 nucleotide sequence: TGTGCCAGCAGCTTAGTCGGGACTAGTAGCAATGAGCAGTTCTAC.

This chain joins TRBV6-5 and TRBJ2-7; D is uncertain. The CDR3 spans 11 residues. The germline V gene encodes CDR1 MNHEY and CDR2 SVGAGI. The CDR3 is CVTSYGYEQYF. Here the CDR3 DNA reads TGTGTCACCAGTTACGGATACGAGCAGTACTTC.

On this clonotype itself: A much larger clone lies a single base off, so this may be a read error. The CDR3 protein is CSAMIGRDTGAFF. CDR3 bases: TGCAGTGCTATGATAGGTAGGGACACTGGAGCTTTCTTT. The chain combines TRBV20-1 with TRBJ1-1; possible D gene TRBD1, 6 bases. In germline, CDR1 is DFQATT, CDR2 SNEGSKA (reference sequence). The CDR3 spans 13 residues.

CDR3 in DNA: TGCGCCAGCAGCCAAGAAGGGAATCGGGCCACAGATACGCAGTATTTT. It translates to CASSQEGNRATDTQYF. J is TRBJ2-3 and V is TRBV4-1; D unclear. V was cut by 0 bases and J by 2 bases, with 12 bases left in between. The CDR3 consists of 16 residues. Germline V lookup: CDR1 MGHRA, CDR2 YSYEKL.

Concerning this clonotype itself: A read error may account for a junction end that differs from germline. The chain recombines TRBV12-3 or TRBV12-4 with TRBJ2-5, with D perhaps assigned TRBD1 or TRBD2 (5 bases each). This CDR3 contains 15 residues. The CDR3, as DNA: TGTGTCAGCAGACGGGACCCCCTAAACACGGAGACCCAGTGCTTC. Amino acids: CVSRRDPLNTETQCF.